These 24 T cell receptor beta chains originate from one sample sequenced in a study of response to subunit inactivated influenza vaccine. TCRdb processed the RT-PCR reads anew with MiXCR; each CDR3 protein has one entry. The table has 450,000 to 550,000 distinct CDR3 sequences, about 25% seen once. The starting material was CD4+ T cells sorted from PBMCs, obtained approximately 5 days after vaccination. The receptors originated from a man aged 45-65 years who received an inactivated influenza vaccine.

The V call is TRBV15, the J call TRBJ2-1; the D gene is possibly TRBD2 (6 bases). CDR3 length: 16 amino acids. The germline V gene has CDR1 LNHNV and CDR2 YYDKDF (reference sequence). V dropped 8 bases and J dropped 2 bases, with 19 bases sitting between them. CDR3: CATRLGQGGTYNEQFF. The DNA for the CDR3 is TGTGCCACCCGCCTGGGGCAGGGAGGAACCTACAATGAGCAGTTCTTC.

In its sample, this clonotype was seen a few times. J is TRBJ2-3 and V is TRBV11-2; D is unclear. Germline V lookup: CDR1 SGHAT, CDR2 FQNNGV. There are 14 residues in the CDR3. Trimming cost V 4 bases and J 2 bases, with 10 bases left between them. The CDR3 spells CASSSLVSTDTQYF. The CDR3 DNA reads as TGTGCCAGCAGCTCATTGGTTTCCACAGATACGCAGTATTTT.

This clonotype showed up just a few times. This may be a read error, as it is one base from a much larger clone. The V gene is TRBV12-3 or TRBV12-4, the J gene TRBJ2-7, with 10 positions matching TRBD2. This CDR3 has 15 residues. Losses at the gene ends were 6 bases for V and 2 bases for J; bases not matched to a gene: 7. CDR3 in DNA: TGTGCCAGCAGCGAGGCTAGCGGGGGAACCTACGAGCAGTACTTC. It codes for CASSEASGGTYEQYF.

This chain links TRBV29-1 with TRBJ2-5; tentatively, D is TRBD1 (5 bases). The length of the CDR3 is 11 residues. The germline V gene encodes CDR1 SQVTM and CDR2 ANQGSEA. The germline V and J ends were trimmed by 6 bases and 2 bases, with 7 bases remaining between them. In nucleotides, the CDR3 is TGCAGCGTCAAGGGGCAAGAGACCCAGTACTTC. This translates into CSVKGQETQYF. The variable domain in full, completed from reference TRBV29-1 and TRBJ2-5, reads SAVISQKPSRDICQRGTSLTIQCQVDSQVTMMFWYRQQPGQSLTLIATANQGSEATYESGFVIDKFPISRPNLTFSTLTVSNMSPEDSSIYLCSVKGQETQYFGPGTRLLVL.

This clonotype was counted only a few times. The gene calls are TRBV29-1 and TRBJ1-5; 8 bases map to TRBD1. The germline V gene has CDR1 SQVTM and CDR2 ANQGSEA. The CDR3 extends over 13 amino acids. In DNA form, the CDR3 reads TGCAGTGTAAAGACAGGGGACCTTCAGCCCCAGCATTTT. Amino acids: CSVKTGDLQPQHF.

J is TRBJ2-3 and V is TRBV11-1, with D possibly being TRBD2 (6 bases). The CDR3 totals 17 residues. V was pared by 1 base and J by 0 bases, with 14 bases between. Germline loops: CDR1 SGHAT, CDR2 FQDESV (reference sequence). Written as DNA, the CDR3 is TGTGCCAGCAGCTTAGTTCGGGTTAGCGGCAGCACAGATACGCAGTATTTT. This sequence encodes CASSLVRVSGSTDTQYF.

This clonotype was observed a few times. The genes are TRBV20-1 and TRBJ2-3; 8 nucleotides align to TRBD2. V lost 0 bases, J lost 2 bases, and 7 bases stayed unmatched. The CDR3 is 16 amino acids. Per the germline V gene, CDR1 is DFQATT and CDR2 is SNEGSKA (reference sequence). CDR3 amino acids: CSARDRSGGATDTQYF. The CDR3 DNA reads TGCAGTGCTAGAGATCGGAGCGGGGGAGCCACAGATACGCAGTATTTT.

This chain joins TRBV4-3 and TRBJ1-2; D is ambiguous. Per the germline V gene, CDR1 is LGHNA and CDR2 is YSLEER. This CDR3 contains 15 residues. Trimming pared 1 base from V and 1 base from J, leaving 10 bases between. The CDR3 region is CASSQGVSINYGYTF. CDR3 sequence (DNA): TGCGCCAGCAGCCAAGGGGTTTCGATTAACTATGGCTACACCTTC.

The CDR3 nucleotides are TGTGCCAGCAGTGGACAGGGAGTGCACAATGAGCAGTTCTTC. This sequence encodes CASSGQGVHNEQFF. The chain recombines TRBV2 with TRBJ2-1; TRBD1 aligns across 7 bases. The CDR3 runs 14 residues. The ends lost 4 bases at V and 5 bases at J; junction bases unmatched: 5. CDR1 is SNHLY and CDR2 is FYNNEI in the germline V gene.

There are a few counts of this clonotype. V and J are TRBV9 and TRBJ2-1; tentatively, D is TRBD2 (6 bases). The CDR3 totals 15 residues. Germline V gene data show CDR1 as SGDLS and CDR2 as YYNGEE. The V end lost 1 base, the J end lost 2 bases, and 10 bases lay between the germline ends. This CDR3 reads CASSVMTSAYNEQFF. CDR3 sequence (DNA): TGTGCCAGCAGCGTAATGACTAGTGCCTACAATGAGCAGTTCTTC.

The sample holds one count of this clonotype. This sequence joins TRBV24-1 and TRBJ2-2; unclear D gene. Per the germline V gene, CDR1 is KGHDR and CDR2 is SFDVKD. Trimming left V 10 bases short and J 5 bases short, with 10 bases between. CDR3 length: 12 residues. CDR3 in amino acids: CATEKNTGELFF. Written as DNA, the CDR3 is TGTGCCACTGAAAAGAATACCGGGGAGCTGTTTTTT.

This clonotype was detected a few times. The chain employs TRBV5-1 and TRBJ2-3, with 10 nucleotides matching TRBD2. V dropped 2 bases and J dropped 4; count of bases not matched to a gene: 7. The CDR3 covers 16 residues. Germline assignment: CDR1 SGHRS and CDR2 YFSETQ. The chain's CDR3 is CASSFSSGSTADTQYF. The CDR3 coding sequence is TGCGCCAGCAGCTTTTCTAGCGGGAGTACCGCAGATACGCAGTATTTT.

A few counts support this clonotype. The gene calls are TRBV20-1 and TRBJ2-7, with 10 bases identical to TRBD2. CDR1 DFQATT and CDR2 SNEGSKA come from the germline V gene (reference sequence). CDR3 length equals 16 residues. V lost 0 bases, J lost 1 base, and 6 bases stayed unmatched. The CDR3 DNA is TGCAGTGCTAGAGATGAACTAGCGGGACTATCCTACGAGCAGTACTTC. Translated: CSARDELAGLSYEQYF.

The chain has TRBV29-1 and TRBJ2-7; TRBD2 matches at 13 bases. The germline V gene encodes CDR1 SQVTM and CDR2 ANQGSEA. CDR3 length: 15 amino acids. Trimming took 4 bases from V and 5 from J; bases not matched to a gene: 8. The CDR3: CSVAGLAGRIHEQYF. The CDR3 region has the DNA TGCAGCGTTGCGGGACTAGCGGGGAGAATCCACGAGCAGTACTTC.

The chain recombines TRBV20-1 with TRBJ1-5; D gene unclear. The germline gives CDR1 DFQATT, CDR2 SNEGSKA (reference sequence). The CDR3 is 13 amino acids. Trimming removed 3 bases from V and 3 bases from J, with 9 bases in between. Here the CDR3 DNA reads TGCAGTGCTAGTAGGGCCCTCAATCAGCCCCAGCATTTT. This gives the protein CSASRALNQPQHF.

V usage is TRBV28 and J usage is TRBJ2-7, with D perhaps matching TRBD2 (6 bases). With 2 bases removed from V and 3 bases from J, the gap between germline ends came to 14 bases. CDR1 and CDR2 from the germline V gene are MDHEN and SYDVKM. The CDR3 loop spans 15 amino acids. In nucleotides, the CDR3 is TGTGCCAGCAGTTTACCTCTAGCGCCAGGCTACGAGCAGTACTTC. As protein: CASSLPLAPGYEQYF. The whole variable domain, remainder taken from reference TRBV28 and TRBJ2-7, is DVKVTQSSRYLVKRTGEKVFLECVQDMDHENMFWYRQDPGLGLRLIYFSYDVKMKEKGDIPEGYSVSREKKERFSLILESASTNQTSMYLCASSLPLAPGYEQYFGPGTRLTVT.

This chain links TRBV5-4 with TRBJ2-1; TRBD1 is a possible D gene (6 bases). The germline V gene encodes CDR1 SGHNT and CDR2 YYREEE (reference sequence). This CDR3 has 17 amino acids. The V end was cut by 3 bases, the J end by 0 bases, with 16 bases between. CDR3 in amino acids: CASSYPTGSYSYNEQFF. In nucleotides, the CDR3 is TGTGCCAGCAGCTACCCGACAGGATCTTACTCCTACAATGAGCAGTTCTTC.

CDR3 in amino acids: CASSPPGLASQETQYF. Here the CDR3 DNA reads TGTGCCAGCAGTCCACCGGGACTAGCGTCTCAAGAGACCCAGTACTTC. The chain recombines TRBV7-9 with TRBJ2-5; TRBD2 agrees at 10 bases. Germline V gene lookup returns CDR1 SEHNR and CDR2 FQNEAQ (reference sequence). V lost 6 bases and J lost 2; bases outside the gene matches: 9. CDR3 length equals 16 residues. Based on the CDR3 plus reference TRBV7-9 and TRBJ2-5, the full variable domain is DTGVSQNPRHKITKRGQNVTFRCDPISEHNRLYWYRQTLGQGPEFLTYFQNEAQLEKSRLLSDRFSAERPKGSFSTLEIQRTEQGDSAMYLCASSPPGLASQETQYFGPGTRLLVL.

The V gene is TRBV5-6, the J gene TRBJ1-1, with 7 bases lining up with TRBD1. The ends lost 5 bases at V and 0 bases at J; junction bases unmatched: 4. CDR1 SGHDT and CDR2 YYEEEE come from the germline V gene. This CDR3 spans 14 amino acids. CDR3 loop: CASRTGQVNTEAFF. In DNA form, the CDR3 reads TGTGCCAGCAGGACCGGACAGGTGAACACTGAAGCTTTCTTT.

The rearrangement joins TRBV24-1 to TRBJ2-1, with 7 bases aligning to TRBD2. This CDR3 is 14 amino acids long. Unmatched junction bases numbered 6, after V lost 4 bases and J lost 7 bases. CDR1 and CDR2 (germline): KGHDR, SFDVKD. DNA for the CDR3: TGTGCCACCAGTGACTCCCGTAGCGGGAATGAGCAGTTCTTC. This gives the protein CATSDSRSGNEQFF.

The CDR3 reads CASSFLRTSGRANEQFF. CDR3 bases: TGTGCCAGCAGTTTCTTAAGGACTAGCGGGAGGGCCAATGAGCAGTTCTTC. This rearrangement joins TRBV12-3 or TRBV12-4 to TRBJ2-1; 15 nucleotides align to TRBD2. This CDR3 region has 17 residues. Losses at the gene ends were 3 bases for V and 6 bases for J; bases not matched to a gene: 6.

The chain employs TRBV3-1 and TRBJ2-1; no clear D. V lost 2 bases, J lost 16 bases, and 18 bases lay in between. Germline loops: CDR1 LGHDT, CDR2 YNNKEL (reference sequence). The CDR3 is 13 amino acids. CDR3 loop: CASSQRYGAGRFF. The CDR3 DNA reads TGTGCCAGCAGCCAAAGATATGGCGCCGGTCGCTTCTTC.

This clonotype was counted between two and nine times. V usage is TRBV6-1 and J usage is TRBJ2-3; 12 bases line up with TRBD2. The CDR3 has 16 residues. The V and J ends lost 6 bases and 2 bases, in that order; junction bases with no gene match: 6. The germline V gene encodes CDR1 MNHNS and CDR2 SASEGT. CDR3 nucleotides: TGTGCCAGCAGAAGAGGACTAGCGGGACTCACAGATACGCAGTATTTT. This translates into CASRRGLAGLTDTQYF.

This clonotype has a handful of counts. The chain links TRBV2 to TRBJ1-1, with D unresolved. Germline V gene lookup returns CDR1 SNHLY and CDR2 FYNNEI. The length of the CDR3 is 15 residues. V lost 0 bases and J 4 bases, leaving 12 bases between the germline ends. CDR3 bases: TGTGCCAGCAGTGAAGCGCGTGGATCTGGCACTGAAGCTTTCTTT. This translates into CASSEARGSGTEAFF.